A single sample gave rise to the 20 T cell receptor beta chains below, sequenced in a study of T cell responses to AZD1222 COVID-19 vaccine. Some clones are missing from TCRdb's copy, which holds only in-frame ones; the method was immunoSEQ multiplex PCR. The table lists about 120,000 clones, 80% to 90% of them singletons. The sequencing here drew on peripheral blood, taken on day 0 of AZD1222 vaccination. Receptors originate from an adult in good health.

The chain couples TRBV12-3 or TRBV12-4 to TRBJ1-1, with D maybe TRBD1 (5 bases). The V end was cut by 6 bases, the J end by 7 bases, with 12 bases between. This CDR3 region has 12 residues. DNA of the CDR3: TGTGCCAGCAGAACAGGACCCTATGAAGCTTTCTTT. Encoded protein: CASRTGPYEAFF.

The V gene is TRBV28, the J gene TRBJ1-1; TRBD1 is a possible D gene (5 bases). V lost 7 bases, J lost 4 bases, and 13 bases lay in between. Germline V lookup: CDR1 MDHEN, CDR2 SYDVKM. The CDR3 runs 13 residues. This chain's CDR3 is CASTLGGVTEAFF. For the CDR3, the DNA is TGTGCCAGCACCTTGGGGGGTGTCACTGAAGCTTTCTTT.

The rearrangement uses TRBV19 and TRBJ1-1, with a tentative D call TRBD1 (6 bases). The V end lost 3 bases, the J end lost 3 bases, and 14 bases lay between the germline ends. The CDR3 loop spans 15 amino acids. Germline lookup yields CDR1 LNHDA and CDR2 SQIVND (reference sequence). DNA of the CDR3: TGTGCCAGTAGTATCATACAGGGTGCAGACACTGAAGCTTTCTTT. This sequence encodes CASSIIQGADTEAFF. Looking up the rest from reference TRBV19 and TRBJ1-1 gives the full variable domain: DGGITQSPKYLFRKEGQNVTLSCEQNLNHDAMYWYRQDPGQGLRLIYYSQIVNDFQKGDIAEGYSVSREKKESFPLTVTSAQKNPTAFYLCASSIIQGADTEAFFGQGTRLTVV.

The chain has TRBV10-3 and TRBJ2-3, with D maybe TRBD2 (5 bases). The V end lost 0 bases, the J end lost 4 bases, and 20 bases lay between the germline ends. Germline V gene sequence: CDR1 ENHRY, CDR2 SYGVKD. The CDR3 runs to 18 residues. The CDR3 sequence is CAISESTGMPLVPDTQYF. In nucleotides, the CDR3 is TGTGCCATCAGTGAGTCGACGGGGATGCCCCTGGTCCCAGATACGCAGTATTTT.

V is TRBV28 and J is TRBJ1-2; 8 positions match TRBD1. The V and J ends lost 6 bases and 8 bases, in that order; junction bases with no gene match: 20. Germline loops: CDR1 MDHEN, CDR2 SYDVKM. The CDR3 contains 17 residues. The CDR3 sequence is CASSIQGAQSGSRGYTF. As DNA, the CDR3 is TGTGCCAGCAGCATCCAGGGGGCGCAAAGTGGTAGTAGGGGCTACACCTTC.

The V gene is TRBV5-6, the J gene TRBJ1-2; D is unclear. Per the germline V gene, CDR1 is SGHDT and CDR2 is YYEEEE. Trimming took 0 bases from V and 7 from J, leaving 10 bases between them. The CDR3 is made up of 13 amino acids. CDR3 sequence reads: CASSLAGLSGYTF. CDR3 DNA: TGTGCCAGCAGCTTGGCCGGGTTGTCTGGCTACACCTTC.

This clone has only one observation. CDR3 in amino acids: CASSTRQEPYEQYF. CDR3 DNA sequence: TGTGCCAGCTCAACCAGACAGGAGCCCTACGAGCAGTACTTC. The chain combines TRBV18 with TRBJ2-7; D might be TRBD1 (6 bases). The CDR3 is 14 residues long. CDR1 and CDR2 (germline): KGHSH, LQKENI. V lost 5 bases and J 2 bases, leaving 13 bases between the germline ends.

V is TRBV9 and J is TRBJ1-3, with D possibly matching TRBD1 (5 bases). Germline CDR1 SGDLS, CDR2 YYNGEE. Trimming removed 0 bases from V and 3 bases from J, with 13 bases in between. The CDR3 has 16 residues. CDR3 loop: CASSVEEGDHGNTIYF. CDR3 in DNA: TGTGCCAGCAGCGTAGAGGAAGGGGACCATGGAAACACCATATATTTT.

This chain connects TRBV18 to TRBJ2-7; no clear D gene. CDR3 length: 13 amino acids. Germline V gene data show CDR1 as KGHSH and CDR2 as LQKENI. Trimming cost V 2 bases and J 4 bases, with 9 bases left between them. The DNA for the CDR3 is TGTGCCAGCTCACCAGGGCAGAAGTACGAGCAGTACTTC. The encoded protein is CASSPGQKYEQYF.

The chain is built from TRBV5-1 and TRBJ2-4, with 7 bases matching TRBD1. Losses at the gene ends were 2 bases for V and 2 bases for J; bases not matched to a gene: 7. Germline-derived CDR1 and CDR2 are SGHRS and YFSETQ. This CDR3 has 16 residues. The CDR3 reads CASSLEGGATKNIQYF. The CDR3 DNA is TGCGCCAGCAGCTTAGAAGGGGGCGCCACCAAAAACATTCAGTACTTC.

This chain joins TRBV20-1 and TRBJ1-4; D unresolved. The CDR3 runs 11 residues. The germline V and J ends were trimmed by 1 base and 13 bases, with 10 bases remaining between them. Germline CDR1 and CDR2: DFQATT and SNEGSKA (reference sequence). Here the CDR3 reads CSARGTPGLFF. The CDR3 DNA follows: TGCAGTGCTAGAGGTACACCAGGACTGTTTTTT.

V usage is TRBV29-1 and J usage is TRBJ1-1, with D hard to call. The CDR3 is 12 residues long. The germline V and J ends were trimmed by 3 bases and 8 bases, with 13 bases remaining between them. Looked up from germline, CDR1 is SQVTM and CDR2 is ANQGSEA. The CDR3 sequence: CSVDQAMGEAFF. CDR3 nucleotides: TGCAGCGTTGATCAGGCCATGGGGGAAGCTTTCTTT. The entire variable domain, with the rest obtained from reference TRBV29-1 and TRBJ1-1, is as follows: SAVISQKPSRDICQRGTSLTIQCQVDSQVTMMFWYRQQPGQSLTLIATANQGSEATYESGFVIDKFPISRPNLTFSTLTVSNMSPEDSSIYLCSVDQAMGEAFFGQGTRLTVV.

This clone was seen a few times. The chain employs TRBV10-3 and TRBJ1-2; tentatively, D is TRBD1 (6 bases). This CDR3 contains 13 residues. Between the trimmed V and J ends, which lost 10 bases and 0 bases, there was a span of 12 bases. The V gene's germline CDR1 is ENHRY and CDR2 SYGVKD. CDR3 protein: CATRTASNYGYTF. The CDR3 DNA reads TGTGCCACCCGGACAGCATCTAACTATGGCTACACCTTC.

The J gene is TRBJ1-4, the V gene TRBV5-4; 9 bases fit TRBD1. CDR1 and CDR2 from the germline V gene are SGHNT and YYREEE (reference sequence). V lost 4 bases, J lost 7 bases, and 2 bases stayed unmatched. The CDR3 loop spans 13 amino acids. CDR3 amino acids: CASSPDRGEKLFF. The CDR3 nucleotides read TGTGCCAGCAGCCCGGACAGGGGTGAAAAACTGTTTTTT.

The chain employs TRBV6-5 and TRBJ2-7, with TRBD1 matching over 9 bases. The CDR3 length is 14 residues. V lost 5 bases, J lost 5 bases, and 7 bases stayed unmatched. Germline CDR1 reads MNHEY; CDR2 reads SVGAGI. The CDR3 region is CASSPGQGSDEQYF. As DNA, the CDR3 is TGTGCCAGCAGTCCTGGACAGGGGTCTGACGAGCAGTACTTC.

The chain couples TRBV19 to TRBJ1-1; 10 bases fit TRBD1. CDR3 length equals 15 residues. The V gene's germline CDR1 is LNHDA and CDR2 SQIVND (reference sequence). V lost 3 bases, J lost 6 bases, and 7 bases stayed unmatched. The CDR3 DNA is TGTGCCAGTAGTATGGCCGGGACAGGGGCGGCTGAAGCTTTCTTT. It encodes CASSMAGTGAAEAFF.

Here the CDR3 reads CASSSPGTGIYEQYF. Here the CDR3 DNA reads TGTGCCAGCAGCTCCCCCGGGACAGGGATATACGAGCAGTACTTC. The rearrangement links TRBV7-2 to TRBJ2-7; 9 bases agree with TRBD1. CDR3 length: 15 residues. V shed 4 bases, J shed 4 bases, and the junction held 8 bases outside the gene matches. The V gene's germline CDR1 is SGHTA and CDR2 FQGNSA.

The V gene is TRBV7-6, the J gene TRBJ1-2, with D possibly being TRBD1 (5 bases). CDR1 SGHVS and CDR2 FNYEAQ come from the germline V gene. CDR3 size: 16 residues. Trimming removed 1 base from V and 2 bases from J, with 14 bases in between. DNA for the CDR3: TGTGCCAGCAGCTTAGGGGGCCCCCGGAGGAACTATGGCTACACCTTC. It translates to CASSLGGPRRNYGYTF.

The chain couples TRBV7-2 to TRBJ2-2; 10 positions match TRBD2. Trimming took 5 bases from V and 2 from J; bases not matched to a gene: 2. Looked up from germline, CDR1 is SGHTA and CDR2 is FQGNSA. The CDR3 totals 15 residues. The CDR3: CASSPSGSNTGELFF. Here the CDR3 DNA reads TGTGCCAGCAGCCCTAGCGGGAGTAACACCGGGGAGCTGTTTTTT.

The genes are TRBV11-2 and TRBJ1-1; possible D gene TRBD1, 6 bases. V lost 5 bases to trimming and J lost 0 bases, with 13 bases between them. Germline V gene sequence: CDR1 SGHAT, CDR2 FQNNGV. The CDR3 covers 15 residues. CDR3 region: CASSEGGRVNTEAFF. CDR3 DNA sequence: TGTGCCAGCAGCGAGGGGGGAAGGGTGAACACTGAAGCTTTCTTT.